The clone carrying this T cell receptor beta chain appeared a single time. What it binds is not known. CDR1 is KGHSH, CDR2 LQKENI, per germline. V lost 4 bases, J lost 2 bases, and 9 bases lay in between. This CDR3 has 13 residues. Using immunoSEQ multiplex PCR, the repertoire was profiled, and TCRdb retains in-frame clones only, with some absent. The table shows under 15,000 clones, with roughly nine tenths occurring only once. These data come from a study of chemoradiotherapy in HPV16-positive cancers. Study-wide points: Functional assays defining HPV-specific T cells used only a couple of HPV16-positive patients. During treatment, candidate HPV-specific clones and E7-related motifs expanded in tumor.

The sequences come from blood, collected from a patient who underwent chemoradiotherapy. V gene TRBV18 combines with J gene TRBJ2-7; perhaps TRBD2 as D (5 bases). The source of this sequence is a human donor with HPV-associated anogenital cancer. This CDR3 reads CASSLDSTYEQYF. DNA of the CDR3: TGTGCCAGCTCACTGGACTCAACCTACGAGCAGTACTTC.